This T cell receptor (beta chain) was sequenced for a study of T-cell reconstitution after alpha-beta-depleted transplantation in children. This clonotype was seen repeatedly, ten times or more. TCRbeta library construction was performed incorporating unique molecular identifiers. A single record per CDR3 protein comes from TCRdb applying MiXCR to the PCR reads. The sample includes about 17,000 distinct CDR3 sequences, approximately 5.2% seen only once; the top ten take 6.9%. In germline, CDR1 is SGHRS, CDR2 YFSETQ. The CDR3 is 14 amino acids. Trimming removed 0 bases at V and 5 bases at J, with 8 bases between.

The TCR originated in a boy aged 10-17 years with acute lymphoblastic leukemia, due to receive a stem cell transplant. Sequenced here: PBMCs, sampled before TCRalphabeta/CD19-depleted stem cell transplant. The chain employs TRBV5-1 and TRBJ1-4; D gene uncertain. The DNA of the CDR3 is TGCGCCAGCAGCTTGGGAGGGCCAAATGAAAAACTGTTTTTT. Its translation is CASSLGGPNEKLFF.